This T cell receptor (beta chain) stems from a study of cytomegalovirus exposure and HLA in healthy donors. Study-level findings and limits: A further, later analysis showed that HLA-associated TCR beta chains (compared with equally common others) were more clonally expanded. Several of the most significant clusters were apparently associated with common viral pathogens in a later analysis.

Worth noting for this clone: Its target is not known.

The primer mix had 60 Vbeta and 13 Jbeta primers. Produced via immunoSEQ multiplex PCR; TCRdb's table is partial and in-frame only. The table records roughly 200,000 clones, more than 75% of them present only once. Nominally healthy donors provided the samples, though records likely missed some immune exposures. The source is a woman under 40 in good health and CMV-seropositive. The source material was PBMCs.

In nucleotides, the CDR3 is TGTGCCAGTAGTGCGGGGGGGCCGAGCTTTTACAATGAGCAGTTCTTC. Translating it yields CASSAGGPSFYNEQFF. The J gene is TRBJ2-1, the V gene TRBV19; TRBD2 matches 9 bases. The CDR3 has 16 residues. V gave up 5 bases and J gave up 4 bases; unmatched junction bases: 9. The V gene's germline CDR1 is LNHDA and CDR2 SQIVND (reference sequence).